This T cell receptor (beta chain) stems from a study of blood T cell repertoires in COVID-19. Background on the study: From the United States, Italy and Spain came samples of acute and convalescent COVID-19. T cells, B-cell-depleted T cells, or PBMCs supplied cDNA or gDNA.

With V trimmed by 3 bases and J by 8 bases, 11 bases remained unmatched. CDR3 length equals 18 residues. Germline assignment: CDR1 SGDLS and CDR2 YYNGEE. In the authors' methods: Estimation of nucleated cell counts relied on the amplification of reference gene primers. Assay: immunoSEQ multiplex PCR; the TCRdb copy retains only in-frame clones and omits some. V and J calls and clone size come straight from that table; D and trimming were deduced from the DNA. The data show around 63,000 clones, approximately 88% seen once. Sequenced: peripheral blood. This receptor was obtained from a woman aged 60-75 years with acute or convalescent COVID-19. The chain has TRBV9 and TRBJ2-1; 16 bases are shared with TRBD2. CDR3 residues: CASSGEGLAGGRGYEQFF. For the CDR3, the DNA is TGTGCCAGCAGCGGAGAGGGACTAGCGGGGGGGAGAGGCTATGAGCAGTTCTTC.